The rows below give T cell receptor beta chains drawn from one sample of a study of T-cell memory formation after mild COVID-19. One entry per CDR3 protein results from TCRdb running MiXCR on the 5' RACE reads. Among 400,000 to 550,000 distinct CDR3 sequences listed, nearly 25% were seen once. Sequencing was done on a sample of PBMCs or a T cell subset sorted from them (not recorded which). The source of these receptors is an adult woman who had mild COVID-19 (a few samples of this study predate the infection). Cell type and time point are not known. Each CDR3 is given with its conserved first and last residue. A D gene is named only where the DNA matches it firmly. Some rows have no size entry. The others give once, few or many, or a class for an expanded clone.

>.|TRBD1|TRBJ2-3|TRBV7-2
TGTGCCAGCAGCTCGGACAGGGCGGCAGATACGCAGTATTTT
CASSSDRAADTQYF
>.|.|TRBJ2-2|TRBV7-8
TGTGCCAGCACCGGACTGTTTGGGTCCAACACCGGGGAGCTGTTTTTT
CASTGLFGSNTGELFF
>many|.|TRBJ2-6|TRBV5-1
TGCGCCAGCAGCTTAGACAGCTCTGGGGCCAACGTCCTGACTTTC
CASSLDSSGANVLTF
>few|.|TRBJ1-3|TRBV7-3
TGTGCCAGCAGTCCCGGTCCCCCCTCTGGAAACACCATATATTTT
CASSPGPPSGNTIYF
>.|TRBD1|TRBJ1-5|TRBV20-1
TGCAGTGCTAGTCCCCCGACAGGGGTCAATCAGCCCCAGCATTTT
CSASPPTGVNQPQHF
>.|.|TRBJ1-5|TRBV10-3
TGTGCCATCAAGGGGGGAGGGAACAATCAGCCCCAGCATTTT
CAIKGGGNNQPQHF
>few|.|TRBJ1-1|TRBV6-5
TGTGCCAGCAGTTACTTGCATGACACTGAAGCTTTCTTT
CASSYLHDTEAFF
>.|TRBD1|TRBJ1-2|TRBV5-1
TGCGCCAGCAGCCAAGGGACAGAAAGCTATGGCTACACCTTC
CASSQGTESYGYTF
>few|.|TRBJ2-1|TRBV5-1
TGCGCCAGCAGCCGGAGGCCTACGGATGAGCAGTTCTTC
CASSRRPTDEQFF
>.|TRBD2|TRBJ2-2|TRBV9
TGTGCCAGCAGCGTAGGGTCTAGCGGATACACCGGGGAGCTGTTTTTT
CASSVGSSGYTGELFF
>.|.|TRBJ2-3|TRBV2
TGTGCCAGCAGTGAAGGTCAGGGCACGCGTGATACGCAGTATTTT
CASSEGQGTRDTQYF
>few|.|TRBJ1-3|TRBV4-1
TGCGCCAGCAGCCAAGATGATAGGGTAAACACCATATATTTT
CASSQDDRVNTIYF
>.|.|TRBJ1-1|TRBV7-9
TGTGCCAGCAGGCGTGGGGCAGCTGAAGCTTTCTTT
CASRRGAAEAFF
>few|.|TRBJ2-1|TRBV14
TGTGCCAGCAGCCAAGTTTATGAGCAGTTCTTC
CASSQVYEQFF
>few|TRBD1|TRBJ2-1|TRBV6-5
TGTGCCAGCAGTTACCTTCAAGCCAGGGGGTACAATGAGCAGTTCTTC
CASSYLQARGYNEQFF
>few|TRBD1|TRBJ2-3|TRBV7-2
TGTGCCAGCAGCGTCGGGACAGGGGCAGATACGCAGTATTTT
CASSVGTGADTQYF
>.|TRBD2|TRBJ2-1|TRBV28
TGTGCCAGCACCCCTTGGGCTAGCGGGATCTCCTACAATGAGCAGTTCTTC
CASTPWASGISYNEQFF
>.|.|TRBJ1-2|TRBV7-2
TGTGCCAGCAGCTTAACCGCAGGGGCCCAGTATGGCTACACCTTC
CASSLTAGAQYGYTF
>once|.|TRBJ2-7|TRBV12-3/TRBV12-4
TGTGCCAGCAGTTTCTCTCCCCCCAGCTCCTACGAGCAGTACTTC
CASSFSPPSSYEQYF
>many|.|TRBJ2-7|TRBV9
TGTGCCAGCAGTCCGACCGGGACGCATGCTTCCGAGCAGTACTTC
CASSPTGTHASEQYF
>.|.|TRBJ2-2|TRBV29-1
TGCAGCGTTGAGAACACCGGGGAGCTGTTTTTT
CSVENTGELFF
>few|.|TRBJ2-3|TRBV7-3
TGTGCCAGCAGCCGAAGCGTGGCAGATACGCAGTATTTT
CASSRSVADTQYF
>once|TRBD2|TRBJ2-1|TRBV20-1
TGCAGTGCTAGAGACTTAGCGGGGGGAACCTACAATGAGCAGTTCTTC
CSARDLAGGTYNEQFF
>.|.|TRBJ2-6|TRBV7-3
TGTGCCAGCAGCTTAAGCGCAGGATCCTACTCTGGGGCCAACGTCCTGACTTTC
CASSLSAGSYSGANVLTF
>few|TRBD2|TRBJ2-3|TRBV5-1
TGCGCCAGCAGCTTGGAGGGCGGGAGTGGTGTGGATACGCAGTATTTT
CASSLEGGSGVDTQYF
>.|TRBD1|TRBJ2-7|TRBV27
TGTGCCAGCAGTTCCCGGGACAGGTCGTTAACCTACGAGCAGTACTTC
CASSSRDRSLTYEQYF
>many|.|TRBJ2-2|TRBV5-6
TGTGCCAGCAGCCCGTCGGGACTGATCGCCGGGGAGCTGTTTTTT
CASSPSGLIAGELFF
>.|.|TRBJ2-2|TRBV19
TGTGCCAGTAGTACCCGATACGGGGAGCTGTTTTTT
CASSTRYGELFF
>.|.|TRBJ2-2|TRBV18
TGTGCCAGCTCACCCGCAGACACCGGGGAGCTGTTTTTT
CASSPADTGELFF
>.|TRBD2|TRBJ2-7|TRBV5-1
TGCGCCAGCACCCCCCCGGGGGGGGCGCGTTACGAGCAGTACTTC
CASTPPGGARYEQYF
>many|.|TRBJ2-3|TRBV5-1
TGCGCCAGCAGGTCGCAGGGGAGGGCAGATACGCAGTATTTT
CASRSQGRADTQYF